These 4 T cell receptor beta chains were sequenced from one sample in a study of T cell responses to AZD1222 COVID-19 vaccine. Clones were read by immunoSEQ multiplex PCR, and TCRdb kept only the in-frame ones, dropping some. The sample lists about 180,000 clones, 70% to 90% seen once, with around 10% in the top ten. The input for sequencing was peripheral blood, taken 28 days after the second AZD1222 dose. Every receptor here comes from an adult who received the AZD1222 COVID-19 vaccine.

The chain carries TRBV30 and TRBJ2-5; D uncertain. V was pared by 0 bases and J by 3 bases, with 5 bases between. Germline V lookup: CDR1 GTSNPN, CDR2 SVGIG (reference sequence). The CDR3 runs to 12 residues. CDR3 amino acids: CAWSVGEETQYF. The CDR3 nucleotides are TGTGCCTGGAGTGTTGGGGAAGAGACCCAGTACTTC.

The chain employs TRBV2 and TRBJ1-6; 7 bases are a match to TRBD1. There are 15 residues in the CDR3. Per germline, CDR1 SNHLY and CDR2 FYNNEI. V shed 7 bases, J shed 6 bases, and the junction held 9 bases outside the gene matches. CDR3 coding DNA: TGTGCCAGCATCCGGACAGGCCTCAGTAATTCACCCCTCCACTTT. Translation: CASIRTGLSNSPLHF.

The V and J genes are TRBV11-3 and TRBJ2-7; a weak D match, TRBD2 (6 bases). Germline V gene sequence: CDR1 SGHNT, CDR2 YENEEA. The CDR3 is 15 amino acids. V lost 3 bases and J lost 0, with 12 bases in between. Here the CDR3 DNA reads TGTGCCAGCAGCTTGGGGGGTAGCGGCTCCTACGAGCAGTACTTC. Translation: CASSLGGSGSYEQYF.

In nucleotides, the CDR3 is TGCGCCAGCAGCTTGGACGTGAACACTGAAGCTTTCTTT. Translating gives CASSLDVNTEAFF. The chain joins TRBV5-1 to TRBJ1-1; D is unresolved. The CDR3 is made up of 13 amino acids. Germline CDR1 SGHRS, CDR2 YFSETQ. V was pared by 0 bases and J by 0 bases, with 3 bases between.